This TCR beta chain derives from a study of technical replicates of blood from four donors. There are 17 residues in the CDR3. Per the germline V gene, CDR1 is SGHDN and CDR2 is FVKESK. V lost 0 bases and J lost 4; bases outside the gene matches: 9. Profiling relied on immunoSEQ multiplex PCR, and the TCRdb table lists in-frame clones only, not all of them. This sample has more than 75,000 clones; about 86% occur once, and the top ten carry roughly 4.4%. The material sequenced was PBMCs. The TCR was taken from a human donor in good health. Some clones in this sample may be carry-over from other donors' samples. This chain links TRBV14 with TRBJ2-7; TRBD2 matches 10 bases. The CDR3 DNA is TGTGCCAGCAGCCAAGATCATGCTAGCGGGGGCCCATACGAGCAGTACTTC. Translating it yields CASSQDHASGGPYEQYF.